This T cell receptor (beta chain) was sequenced during a study of healthy donors' naive CD4 and CD8 T cells. This CDR3 contains 11 residues. V lost 6 bases and J lost 4, with 8 bases in between. In germline, CDR1 is SGHRS, CDR2 YFSETQ. Concerning this clonotype itself: Its specificity is unknown.

Overall study results and limits: CDR3 charge plus V and J genes appeared to account for around 12% of CD4/CD8 variance. Negatively charged CDR3s marked CD8+ lineage; positively charged CDR3s marked CD4+ lineage. Naive CD4+ and CD8+ cells reportedly differed in usage of most V and J genes.

A linear amplification protocol produced the TCR libraries from roughly 480 ng of total RNA. TCRdb reprocessed the reads via MiXCR and lists one record per CDR3 protein. The repertoire holds 150,000 to 200,000 distinct CDR3 sequences, about 76% seen once, with 2% to 2.5% in the top ten. This chain links TRBV5-1 with TRBJ2-7, with unresolved D. Sequencing used naive CD4+ and CD8+ T cells sorted from blood, pooled from several donors. The sequence was obtained from a pool of human donors in good health; the sample pools cells from several healthy donors. The CDR3, as DNA: TGCGCCAGCAACCAAGGATACGAGCAGTACTTC. Encoded protein: CASNQGYEQYF.